This T cell receptor beta chain was retrieved from a study of cytomegalovirus exposure and HLA in healthy donors. The CDR3 contains 15 residues. V was pared by 9 bases and J by 0 bases, with 17 bases between. Germline V gene lookup returns CDR1 LNHDA and CDR2 SQIVND (reference sequence). Primers included in the PCR were 60 Vbeta and 13 Jbeta primers. Method: immunoSEQ multiplex PCR; TCRdb's copy keeps in-frame clones and lacks some. Among under 200,000 clones listed, approximately 67% were seen once. This clone was seen a single time. This sequence was found in a woman in her late teens or twenties in good health and CMV-seropositive. The gene calls are TRBV19 and TRBJ1-2; D possibly corresponds to TRBD1 (5 bases). Sequenced input: PBMCs. DNA for the CDR3: TGTGCCAGCCAGGCAGGGCATCAAGCTAACTATGGCTACACCTTC. Protein product: CASQAGHQANYGYTF.